Sequencing of this T cell receptor beta chain was carried out in a study of CD8+ T cells in alopecia areata (dated by TCRdb to 2017 to 2018). Regarding the research as a whole: Treated patients were enrolled in an open-label pilot trial of oral tofacitinib at 5 to 10 mg twice daily for moderate-to-severe alopecia areata. Clonality in the scalp was compared among normal scalp (n=4), patchy alopecia areata scalp (n=8), and alopecia totalis/universalis scalp (n=8). The RNA source kit depended on sample type: the PAXgene miRNA kit for fixed scalp, the miRNeasy kit for PBMCs, and the RNeasy kit for mouse skin. High-throughput TCRbeta sequencing was used to examine T cell clonal expansion in alopecia areata in both the C3H/HeJ mouse model and human patients. Patients stayed on tofacitinib for 6 to 18 months and then had 6 months of follow-up off drug so that delayed response and recurrence could be assessed. Amplification of TCRbeta CDR3 regions was done by immunoSEQ multiplex PCR using 35 Vbeta forward primers and 13 Jbeta reverse primers. Biopsies were taken from tofacitinib-treated patients at baseline and at 4 and 24 weeks of treatment, and a later scalp biopsy was taken in several of the tofacitinib-treated patients. Human TCRbeta sequencing covered scalp tissue and sorted CD4+ and CD8+ peripheral blood T cells from patchy and totalis/universalis alopecia areata patients and healthy controls. For the treated patients, the SALT score, which quantifies what percentage of scalp surface area is affected, served as the measure of disease severity. Broader findings and caveats from the paper: Unlike mouse skin, which is dominated by gammadelta T cells, normal human skin has resident alphabeta T cells that are also sequenced, and this complicates analysis of the scalp TCR repertoire. Shared TCR sequences between patients were less evident than in mice, which may be partly attributable to HLA diversity in the patient population. The treated cohort was small, with a single nonresponder, so links between baseline CD8+ expansion and response need larger studies. Compared with normal scalp, lesional scalp had higher clonality and more expanded CD8+ clones, particularly in alopecia totalis/universalis, a pattern that suggests antigenic drive. During tofacitinib treatment, many expanded lesional clones remained in scalp and blood, and this persistence may partly explain relapse after treatment is stopped. Scalp clonality and the number of expanded CD8+ clones among the top 100 scalp clones were significantly decreased by tofacitinib.

The time point label for this specimen denotes: around 28 days on oral tofacitinib. Taken with the paper, the label for treatment or condition translates to: oral pan-JAK inhibitor, 5-10 mg twice daily. Lesional scalp punch biopsies and peripheral blood were obtained from alopecia areata patients. PBMCs were separated by density centrifugation and stained for CD3, CD4 and CD8, after which CD4+ and CD8+ T cells were sorted on a FACSAria. A distance of 21 bases separates the germline ends of V and J, which lose 0 bases and 1 base respectively. From its cysteine to its phenylalanine, the CDR3 spans 18 amino acids. This entry keeps only the CDR3 DNA: 54 bases, framed from base 1. CDR1 is given as GTSNPN and CDR2 as SVGIG, both from the germline V gene (reference sequence). In regard to this clone: Its antigen is still unknown. No base quality information exists; no much larger clone differs at one position.

The receptor library was made with the immunoSEQ multiplex PCR assay. RNA was extracted from all samples and reverse transcribed into cDNA as template for TCR sequencing. First-strand cDNA was synthesized using SuperScript III with a 2:1 mix of oligo-dT and random hexamers. A synthetic immune receptor repertoire was used to assess amplification bias, and residual bias was removed computationally. In the source study's methods: After raw reads were preprocessed to remove errors, the CDR3 was defined following IMGT conventions as running from the conserved cysteine to phenylalanine. Clonality was computed by normalizing Shannon entropy by log2 of the number of productive unique TCRs and subtracting the result from 1. Scalp TCRbeta sequences were cross-referenced with sorted blood CD4 and CD8 repertoires so that the CD4 or CD8 identity of scalp clones could be inferred. The table was pulled from immuneACCESS by TCRdb, which kept in-frame rearrangements only. Such tables lose some clones; where checked, under half of the loss comes from unresolved V genes, and the rest has no known cause. That table supplies the V and J calls and clone size; D and trimming were determined from the DNA. The table for this sample lists 150,000 or so clones; under 70% of them were counted only once. Clones ranked in the top ten supply over 0.85% of the sample.

The chain uses TRBV30 and TRBJ2-5; the D gene is not confidently resolved. The TCR was taken from a human donor with alopecia areata. The input for sequencing was CD4+ T cells sorted from blood, taken at week 4, from a patient treated with tofacitinib. The DNA is as follows: TGTGCCTGGAGTGTAGTCAGGAGTCGACCCACGGTCCAAGAGACCCAGTACTTC. This encodes CAWSVVRSRPTVQETQYF.